This TCR beta chain was obtained from a study of CD8+ T cells in alopecia areata. As for the study in general: The duration of tofacitinib was 6 to 18 months, with 6 months off drug afterward.

RNA was extracted and reverse transcribed into cDNA as the sequencing template. Data came from immunoSEQ multiplex PCR; TCRdb stores just in-frame clones and leaves some out. The sample has under 250,000 clones; approximately 61% are singletons. Researchers gathered lesional scalp punch biopsies and peripheral blood from patients with alopecia areata. After removal of 2 bases from V and 3 bases from J, the junction contained 6 bases not matched to a gene. Germline loops: CDR1 GTSNPN, CDR2 SVGIG (reference sequence). The CDR3 totals 14 residues. The starting material was CD4+ T cells sorted from blood, obtained at week 0. The gene calls are TRBV30 and TRBJ2-7, with 8 bases lining up with TRBD1. The TCR was taken from a human donor with alopecia areata. In DNA form, the CDR3 reads TGTGCCTGGAGTTCACAGGGGGGAATCTACGAGCAGTACTTC. This encodes CAWSSQGGIYEQYF.